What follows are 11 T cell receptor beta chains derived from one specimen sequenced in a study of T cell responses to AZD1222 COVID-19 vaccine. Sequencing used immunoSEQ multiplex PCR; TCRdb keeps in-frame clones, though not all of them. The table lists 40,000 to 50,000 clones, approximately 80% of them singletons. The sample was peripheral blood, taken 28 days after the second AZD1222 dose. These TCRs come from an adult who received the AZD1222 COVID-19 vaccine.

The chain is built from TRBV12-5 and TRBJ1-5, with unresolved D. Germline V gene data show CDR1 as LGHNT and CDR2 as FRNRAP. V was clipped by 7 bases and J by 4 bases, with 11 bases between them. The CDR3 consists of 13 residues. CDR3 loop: CASVLGKNQPQHF. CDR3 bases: TGTGCTAGTGTCCTGGGCAAGAATCAGCCCCAGCATTTT.

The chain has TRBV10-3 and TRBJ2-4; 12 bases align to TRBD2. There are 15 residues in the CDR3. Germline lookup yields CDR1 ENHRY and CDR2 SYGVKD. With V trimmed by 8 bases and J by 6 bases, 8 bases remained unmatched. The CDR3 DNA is TGTGCCATCGGACTAGCGGGACCCCGGGCAAACATTCAGTACTTC. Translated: CAIGLAGPRANIQYF.

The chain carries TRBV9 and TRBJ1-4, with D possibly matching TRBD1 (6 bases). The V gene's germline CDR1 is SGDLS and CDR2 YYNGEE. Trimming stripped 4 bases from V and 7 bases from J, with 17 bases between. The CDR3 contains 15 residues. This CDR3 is CASSPTGTTTEKLFF. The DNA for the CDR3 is TGTGCCAGCAGCCCCACAGGGACAACAACTGAAAAACTGTTTTTT.

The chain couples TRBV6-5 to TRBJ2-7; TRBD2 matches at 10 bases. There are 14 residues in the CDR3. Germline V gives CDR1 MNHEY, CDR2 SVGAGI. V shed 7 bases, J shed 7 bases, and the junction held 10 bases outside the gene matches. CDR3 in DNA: TGTGCCAGCAAACGACTAGCGGGTGCCTTAGAGCAGTACTTC. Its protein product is CASKRLAGALEQYF.

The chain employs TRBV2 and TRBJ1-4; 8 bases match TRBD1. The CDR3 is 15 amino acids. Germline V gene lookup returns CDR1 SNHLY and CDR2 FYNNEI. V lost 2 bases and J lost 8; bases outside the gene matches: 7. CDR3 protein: CASSEQGALGEKLFF. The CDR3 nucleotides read TGTGCCAGCAGTGAACAGGGGGCCCTCGGGGAAAAACTGTTTTTT.

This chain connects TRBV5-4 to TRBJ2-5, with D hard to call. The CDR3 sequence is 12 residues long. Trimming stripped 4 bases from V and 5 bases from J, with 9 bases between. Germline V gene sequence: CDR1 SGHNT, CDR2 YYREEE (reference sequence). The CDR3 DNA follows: TGTGCCAGCAGCCTCTTCATGGAGACCCAGTACTTC. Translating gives CASSLFMETQYF.

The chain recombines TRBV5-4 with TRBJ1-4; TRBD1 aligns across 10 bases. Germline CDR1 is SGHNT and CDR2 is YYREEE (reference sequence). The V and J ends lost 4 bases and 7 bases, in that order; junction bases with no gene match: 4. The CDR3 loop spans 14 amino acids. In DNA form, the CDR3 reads TGTGCCAGCAGCACGACAGGGGGCGGTGAAAAACTGTTTTTT. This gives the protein CASSTTGGGEKLFF. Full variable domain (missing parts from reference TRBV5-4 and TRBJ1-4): ETGVTQSPTHLIKTRGQQVTLRCSSQSGHNTVSWYQQALGQGPQFIFQYYREEENGRGNFPPRFSGLQFPNYSSELNVNALELDDSALYLCASSTTGGGEKLFFGSGTQLSVL.

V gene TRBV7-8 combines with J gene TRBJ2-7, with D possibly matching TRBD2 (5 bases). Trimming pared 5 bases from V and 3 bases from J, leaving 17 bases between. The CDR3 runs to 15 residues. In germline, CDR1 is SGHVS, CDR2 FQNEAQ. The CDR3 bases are TGTGCCAGCAGCAATCCGACGGGAACTCACTACGAGCAGTACTTC. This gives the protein CASSNPTGTHYEQYF.

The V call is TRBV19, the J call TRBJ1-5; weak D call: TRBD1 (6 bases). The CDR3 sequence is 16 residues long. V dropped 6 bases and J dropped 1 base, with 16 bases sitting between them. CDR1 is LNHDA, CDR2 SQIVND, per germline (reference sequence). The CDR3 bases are TGTGCCAGTAGAGCTTCGGGACACCAGAGCAATCAGCCCCAGCATTTT. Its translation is CASRASGHQSNQPQHF.

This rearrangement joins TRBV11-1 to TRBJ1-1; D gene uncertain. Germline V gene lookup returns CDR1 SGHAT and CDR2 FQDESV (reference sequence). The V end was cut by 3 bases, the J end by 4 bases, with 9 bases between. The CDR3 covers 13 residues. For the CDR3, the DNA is TGTGCCAGCAGCTTTGGAATGGGCACTGAAGCTTTCTTT. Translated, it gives CASSFGMGTEAFF.

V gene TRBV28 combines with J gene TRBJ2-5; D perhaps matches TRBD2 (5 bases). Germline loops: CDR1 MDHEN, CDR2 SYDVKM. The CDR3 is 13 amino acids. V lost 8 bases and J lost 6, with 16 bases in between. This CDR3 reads CASQETGLKTQYF. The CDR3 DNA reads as TGTGCCAGCCAAGAGACTGGACTGAAGACCCAGTACTTC.